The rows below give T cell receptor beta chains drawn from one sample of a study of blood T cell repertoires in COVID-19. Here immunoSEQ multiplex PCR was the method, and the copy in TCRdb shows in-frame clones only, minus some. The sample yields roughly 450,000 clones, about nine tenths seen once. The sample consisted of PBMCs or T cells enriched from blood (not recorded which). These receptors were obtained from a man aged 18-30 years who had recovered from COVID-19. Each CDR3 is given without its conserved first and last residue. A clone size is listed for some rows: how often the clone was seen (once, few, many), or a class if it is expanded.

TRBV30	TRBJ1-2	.	AWGQGDYGYT
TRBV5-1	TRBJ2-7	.	ASARSGTGLSEQY
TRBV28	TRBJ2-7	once	AARTGILYEQY
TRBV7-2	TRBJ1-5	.	ASSSGQMYNQPQH
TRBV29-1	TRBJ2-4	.	SVGLDEVTGIQY
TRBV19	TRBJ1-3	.	ASSSRGSGNTIY
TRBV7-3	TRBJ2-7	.	ASKWEEYEQY
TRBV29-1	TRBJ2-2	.	SAILGLASGELF
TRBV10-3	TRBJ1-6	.	ATHDSYNSPLH
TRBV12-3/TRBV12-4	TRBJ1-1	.	ASSLSEGSEAF
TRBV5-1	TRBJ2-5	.	ASSLALPGQETQY
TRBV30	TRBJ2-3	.	AEELAGGTDTQY
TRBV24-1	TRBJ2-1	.	ATSWGLGVHEQF
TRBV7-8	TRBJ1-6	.	ASSPGASGYNSPLH
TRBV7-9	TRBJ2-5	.	ASSSGTSGLQETQY
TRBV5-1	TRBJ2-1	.	ASSLPLAASYNEQF
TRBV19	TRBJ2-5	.	ASSISPRVLQETQY
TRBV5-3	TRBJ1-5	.	ARSLGQGVNQPQH
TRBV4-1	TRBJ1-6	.	ASSQGSREEPLH
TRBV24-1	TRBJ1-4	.	ATGDVSGEKLF
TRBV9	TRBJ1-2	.	ASSVGQGANYGYT
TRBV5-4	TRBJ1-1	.	ASSPRGITEAF
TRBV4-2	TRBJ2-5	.	ASSQGLQETQY
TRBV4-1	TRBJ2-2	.	ASSPRTSGSLLGGELF
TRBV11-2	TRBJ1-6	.	ASSPQGSKNSPLH
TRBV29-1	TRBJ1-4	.	SVETTGEGEKLF
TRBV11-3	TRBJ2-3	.	ASSEGLAADTQY
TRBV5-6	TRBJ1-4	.	ASSSWDRVWEKLF
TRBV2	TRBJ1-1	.	ASSVETGRNTEAF
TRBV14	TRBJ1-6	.	ASTSGQGNSPLH
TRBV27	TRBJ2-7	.	ASSGPGRGSYEQY
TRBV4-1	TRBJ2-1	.	ASSQDRSGYYNEQF
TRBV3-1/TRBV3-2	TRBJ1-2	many	ASSQANYGYT
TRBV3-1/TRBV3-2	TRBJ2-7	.	ASSPRGLEQY
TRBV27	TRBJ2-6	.	ASSFHSPSGANVLT
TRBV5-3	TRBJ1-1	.	ARSLVTPGQPLGEDEAF
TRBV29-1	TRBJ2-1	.	SVDFGTGFFEQF
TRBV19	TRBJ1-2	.	ASSSTGNYGYT
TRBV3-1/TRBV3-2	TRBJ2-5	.	ASSPSPQETQY
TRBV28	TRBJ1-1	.	ASSLGGTLNTEAF
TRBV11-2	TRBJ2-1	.	ASSSVLARVNEQF
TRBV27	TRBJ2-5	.	ASSPRARDPQETQY
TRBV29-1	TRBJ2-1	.	SALTPGDEQF
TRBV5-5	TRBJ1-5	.	ASSFVGTADQPQH
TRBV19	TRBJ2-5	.	ASSISPQAQTQY
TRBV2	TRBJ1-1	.	ASSDQVPEAF